This TCR beta chain was recorded in a study of a mutant IDH1 vaccine in newly diagnosed glioma. Study at large: Patients' prior therapy spanned radiotherapy, temozolomide, or both; most underwent both. Study-level findings and limits: Overall, roughly 95% of patients had vaccine-induced immune responses.

Time point in this sample: week 35, safety follow-up. Vaccine doses each comprised 300 ug of mutant IDH1 20-mer peptide, with topical imiquimod. At weeks 1, 3, 5, 7, 11, 15, 19 and 23, patients received a vaccination, eight in all. In every donor, the tumor was a new WHO grade 3 or 4 IDH1-mutant, ATRX-lost astrocytoma. Concerning this clone itself: Its antigen is not identified.

Trimming pared 1 base from V and 9 bases from J, leaving 10 bases between. Per germline, CDR1 LNHDA and CDR2 SQIVND (reference sequence). The CDR3 has 13 amino acids. Some clones are missing from TCRdb's copy, which holds only in-frame ones; the method was immunoSEQ multiplex PCR. The table lists roughly 60,000 clones, roughly 81% of them singletons, with roughly 5.7% in the top ten. The J gene is TRBJ2-1, the V gene TRBV19, with D unresolved. The TCR originated in a man aged 35 to 55 with glioma. Here the sequenced sample was PBMCs, taken from a glioma patient whose treatment included an IDH1 peptide vaccine. The CDR3 DNA sequence: TGTGCCAGTAGTATAGTCTCTGTCACTGAGCAGTTCTTC. Translating gives CASSIVSVTEQFF.